Below, 14 T cell receptor beta chains from the same sample are listed, as sequenced in a study of CD4 T cells in relation to SARS-CoV-2 and coronaviruses. Profiling relied on immunoSEQ multiplex PCR, and the TCRdb table lists in-frame clones only, not all of them. The sample has about 64,000 clones, roughly 93% seen once. CD4+ T cells from unexposed donors were obtained before the COVID-19 pandemic (2011-2018). The sequenced sample consisted of naive CD4+ T cells from PBMCs. Subset: naive CD4+ T cells isolated by negative enrichment. Every receptor here comes from a human donor in good health.

The chain carries TRBV19 and TRBJ1-4, with D perhaps TRBD1 (5 bases). V was cut by 6 bases and J by 0 bases, with 11 bases left in between. Germline CDR1 reads LNHDA; CDR2 reads SQIVND (reference sequence). The CDR3 totals 15 residues. The CDR3 DNA is TGTGCCAGTAGGGGGGGAACAGCAACTAATGAAAAACTGTTTTTT. Amino acid sequence: CASRGGTATNEKLFF.

The chain carries TRBV5-1 and TRBJ2-7; 9 nucleotides align to TRBD1. The ends lost 1 base at V and 3 bases at J; junction bases unmatched: 8. The CDR3 runs 16 residues. The germline gives CDR1 SGHRS, CDR2 YFSETQ. The CDR3 sequence is CASSLFGQGSNYEQYF. CDR3 nucleotides: TGCGCCAGCAGCTTGTTTGGACAGGGGTCAAACTACGAGCAGTACTTC.

This clone was recorded once. The chain combines TRBV7-6 with TRBJ2-5; TRBD2 agrees at 11 bases. This CDR3 spans 17 amino acids. The germline CDR1 and CDR2 sequences are SGHVS and FNYEAQ. The V gene end was trimmed by 5 bases and the J gene end by 5 bases; junction bases not matched to a gene: 13. The CDR3 DNA sequence: TGTGCCAGCAGCGTGGGCTCTAGCGGGAGGAGAAAGGAGACCCAGTACTTC. Its translation: CASSVGSSGRRKETQYF.

This clone was detected only once. The chain carries TRBV7-9 and TRBJ1-3; D unresolved. Between the trimmed V and J ends, which lost 1 base and 4 bases, there was a span of 11 bases. The CDR3 spans 15 residues. CDR1 is SEHNR, CDR2 FQNEAQ, per germline (reference sequence). Here the CDR3 reads CASSLVVGSGNTIYF. Here the CDR3 DNA reads TGTGCCAGCAGCTTAGTTGTGGGTTCGGGAAACACCATATATTTT.

This chain uses TRBV6-1 with TRBJ1-3; no definite D call. This CDR3 is built from 16 residues. From germline, CDR1 is MNHNS and CDR2 SASEGT. The V and J ends lost 3 bases and 0 bases respectively, with 12 bases between them. CDR3 nucleotide sequence: TGTGCCAGCAGTGAGAGAGGACGGAACTCTGGAAACACCATATATTTT. This gives the protein CASSERGRNSGNTIYF.

This chain links TRBV7-3 with TRBJ2-5; 9 bases agree with TRBD2. Per the germline V gene, CDR1 is SGHTA and CDR2 is FQGTGA. This CDR3 contains 15 residues. Trimming removed 3 bases from V and 5 bases from J; junction bases left unmatched: 7. Here the CDR3 reads CASSLGGRAGETQYF. The CDR3, as DNA: TGTGCCAGCAGCTTGGGCGGGAGGGCCGGGGAGACCCAGTACTTC.

The CDR3 nucleotides are TGTGCCAGCAGGTTCACCGGGACAGGGGGCTACGAGCAGTACTTC. This sequence encodes CASRFTGTGGYEQYF. The rearrangement uses TRBV28 and TRBJ2-7; 11 nucleotides align to TRBD1. V was pared by 6 bases and J by 3 bases, with 7 bases of the junction left unmatched. Germline CDR1 and CDR2: MDHEN and SYDVKM. This CDR3 has 15 residues.

This clone has just a few counts. The rearrangement uses TRBV7-8 and TRBJ1-5, with D maybe TRBD1 (5 bases). CDR1 and CDR2 (germline): SGHVS, FQNEAQ. Trimming stripped 2 bases from V and 6 bases from J, with 8 bases between. This CDR3 region has 13 residues. CDR3 sequence reads: CASSLLQGQPQHF. CDR3 in DNA: TGTGCCAGCAGCTTACTCCAGGGTCAGCCCCAGCATTTT.

The rearrangement uses TRBV7-2 and TRBJ2-4; D not certain. From germline, CDR1 is SGHTA and CDR2 FQGNSA. The CDR3 totals 18 residues. Trimming took off 5 bases at V and 7 bases at J, with 27 bases between the two ends. CDR3 nucleotides: TGTGCCAGCAGCGGAGCTCCGGCTAGTTGGCTTCGAGGCAACATTCAGTACTTC. This codes for CASSGAPASWLRGNIQYF.

This clone was picked up a small number of times. The genes are TRBV12-3 or TRBV12-4 and TRBJ2-1; D could derive from TRBD1 or TRBD2 (5 bases each). The V gene lost 6 bases and the J gene lost 9 bases, with 12 bases spanning the gap. This CDR3 has 12 residues. CDR3 DNA: TGTGCCAGCAGCCAAGGGACGGTTGAGCAGTTCTTC. Translation: CASSQGTVEQFF.

The chain carries TRBV3-1 (or the pseudogene TRBV3-2) and TRBJ2-7, with D possibly matching TRBD2 (7 bases). Germline CDR1 is LGHDT and CDR2 is YNNKEL (reference sequence). The CDR3 spans 16 residues. V lost 4 bases and J 1 base, leaving 17 bases between the germline ends. This CDR3 is CASSLRGGLGSYEQYF. CDR3 DNA sequence: TGTGCCAGCAGCCTAAGGGGGGGGCTGGGGTCCTACGAGCAGTACTTC.

The CDR3 region is CASTENPPNTEAFF. The CDR3 DNA is TGTGCCAGTACTGAGAACCCACCTAACACTGAAGCTTTCTTT. V and J are TRBV19 and TRBJ1-1; D call uncertain. The CDR3 sequence is 14 residues long. V was clipped by 7 bases and J by 2 bases, with 14 bases between them. Per the germline V gene, CDR1 is LNHDA and CDR2 is SQIVND (reference sequence).

The CDR3 bases are TGTGCCAGCAGTTACTCGAGTAGTGCCGGGAACACTGAAGCTTTCTTT. This codes for CASSYSSSAGNTEAFF. This rearrangement joins TRBV6-5 to TRBJ1-1, with unresolved D. The V end lost 0 bases, the J end lost 1 base, and 12 bases lay between the germline ends. The CDR3 is 16 residues long. Germline CDR1 reads MNHEY; CDR2 reads SVGAGI.

DNA of the CDR3: TGTGCCAGCAGCGCCGGGACTAGCGGATACAATGAGCAGTTCTTC. It codes for CASSAGTSGYNEQFF. The V call is TRBV28, the J call TRBJ2-1, with 11 bases matching TRBD2. The CDR3 has 15 amino acids. The V gene's germline CDR1 is MDHEN and CDR2 SYDVKM. V gave up 6 bases and J gave up 4 bases; unmatched junction bases: 5.